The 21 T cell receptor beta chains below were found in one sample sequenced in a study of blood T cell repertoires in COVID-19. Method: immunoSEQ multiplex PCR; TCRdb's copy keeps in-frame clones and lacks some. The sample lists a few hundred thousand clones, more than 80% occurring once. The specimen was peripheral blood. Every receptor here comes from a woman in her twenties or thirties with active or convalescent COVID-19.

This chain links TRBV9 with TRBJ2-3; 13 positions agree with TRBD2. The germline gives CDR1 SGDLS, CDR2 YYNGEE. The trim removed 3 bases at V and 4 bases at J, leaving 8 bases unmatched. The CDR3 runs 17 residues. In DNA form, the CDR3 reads TGTGCCAGCAGCGCCCAACTAGCGGGGGGGCCCCCAGATACGCAGTATTTT. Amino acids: CASSAQLAGGPPDTQYF. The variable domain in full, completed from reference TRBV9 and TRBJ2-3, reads DSGVTQTPKHLITATGQRVTLRCSPRSGDLSVYWYQQSLDQGLQFLIQYYNGEERAKGNILERFSAQQFPDLHSELNLSSLELGDSALYFCASSAQLAGGPPDTQYFGPGTRLTVL.

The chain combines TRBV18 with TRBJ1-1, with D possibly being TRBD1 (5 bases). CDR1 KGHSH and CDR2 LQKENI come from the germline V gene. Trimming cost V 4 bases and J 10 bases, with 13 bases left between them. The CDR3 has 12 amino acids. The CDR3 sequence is CASSRSGGVAFF. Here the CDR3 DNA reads TGTGCCAGCTCACGTTCCGGGGGTGTAGCTTTCTTT.

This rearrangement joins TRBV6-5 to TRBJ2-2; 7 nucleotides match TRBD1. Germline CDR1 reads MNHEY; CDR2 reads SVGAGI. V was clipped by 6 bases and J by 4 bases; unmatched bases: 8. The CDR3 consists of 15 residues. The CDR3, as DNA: TGTGCCAGCAGAGATAGGGGGCTGGGCACCGGGGAGCTGTTTTTT. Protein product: CASRDRGLGTGELFF.

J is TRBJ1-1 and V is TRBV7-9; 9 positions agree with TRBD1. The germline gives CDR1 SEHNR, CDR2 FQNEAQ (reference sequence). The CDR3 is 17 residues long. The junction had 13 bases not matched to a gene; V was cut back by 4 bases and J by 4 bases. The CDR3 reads CASSSVARGTGITEAFF. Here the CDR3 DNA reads TGTGCCAGCAGCTCCGTAGCAAGGGGGACAGGGATCACTGAAGCTTTCTTT.

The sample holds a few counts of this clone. The CDR3 sequence is CASSATQGFYGYTF. CDR3 sequence (DNA): TGTGCCAGCAGCGCCACACAGGGTTTCTATGGCTACACCTTC. The chain recombines TRBV14 with TRBJ1-2; a weak D match, TRBD1 (6 bases). The germline V and J ends were trimmed by 5 bases and 4 bases, with 14 bases remaining between them. The CDR3 totals 14 residues. Germline V CDR1 and CDR2: SGHDN, FVKESK.

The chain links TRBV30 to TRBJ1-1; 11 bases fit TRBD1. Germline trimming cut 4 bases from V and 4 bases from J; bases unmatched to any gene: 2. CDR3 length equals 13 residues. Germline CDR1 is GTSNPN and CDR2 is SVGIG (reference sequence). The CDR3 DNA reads TGTGCCTGGACGGGACAGGGGGGCACTGAAGCTTTCTTT. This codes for CAWTGQGGTEAFF.

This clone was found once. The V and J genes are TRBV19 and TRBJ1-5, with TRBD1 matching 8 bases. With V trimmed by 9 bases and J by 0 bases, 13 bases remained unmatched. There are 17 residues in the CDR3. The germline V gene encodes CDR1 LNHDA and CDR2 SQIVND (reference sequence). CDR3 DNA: TGTGCCAGCCGGGCCCAGGGGGCGGATTATAGCAATCAGCCCCAGCATTTT. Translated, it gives CASRAQGADYSNQPQHF. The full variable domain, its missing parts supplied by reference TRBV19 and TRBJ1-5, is DGGITQSPKYLFRKEGQNVTLSCEQNLNHDAMYWYRQDPGQGLRLIYYSQIVNDFQKGDIAEGYSVSREKKESFPLTVTSAQKNPTAFYLCASRAQGADYSNQPQHFGDGTRLSIL.

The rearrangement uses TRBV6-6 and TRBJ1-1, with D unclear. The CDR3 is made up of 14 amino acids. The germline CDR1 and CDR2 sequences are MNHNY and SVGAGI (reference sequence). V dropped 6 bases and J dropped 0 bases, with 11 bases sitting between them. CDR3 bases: TGTGCCAGCAGCCCGAGCCTGATGAACACTGAAGCTTTCTTT. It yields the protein CASSPSLMNTEAFF.

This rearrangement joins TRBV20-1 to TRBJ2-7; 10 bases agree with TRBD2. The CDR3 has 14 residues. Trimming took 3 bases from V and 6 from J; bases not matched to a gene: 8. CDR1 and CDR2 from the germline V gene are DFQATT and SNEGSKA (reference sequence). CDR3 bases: TGCAGTGCTAGTCTGGGAGCGGGGGGGGCCGAGCAGTACTTC. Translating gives CSASLGAGGAEQYF.

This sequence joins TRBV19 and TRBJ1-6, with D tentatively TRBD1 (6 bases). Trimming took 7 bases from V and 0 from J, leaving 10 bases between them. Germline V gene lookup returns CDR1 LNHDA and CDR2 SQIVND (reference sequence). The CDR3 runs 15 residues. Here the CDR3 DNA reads TGTGCCAGTAACCGACAGGCCTCCTATAATTCACCCCTCCACTTT. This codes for CASNRQASYNSPLHF.

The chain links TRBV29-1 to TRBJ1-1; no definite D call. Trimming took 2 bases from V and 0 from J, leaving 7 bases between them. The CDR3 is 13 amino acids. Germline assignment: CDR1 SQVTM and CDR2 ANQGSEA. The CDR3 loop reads CSVEHAMNTEAFF. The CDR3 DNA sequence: TGCAGCGTTGAACATGCGATGAACACTGAAGCTTTCTTT.

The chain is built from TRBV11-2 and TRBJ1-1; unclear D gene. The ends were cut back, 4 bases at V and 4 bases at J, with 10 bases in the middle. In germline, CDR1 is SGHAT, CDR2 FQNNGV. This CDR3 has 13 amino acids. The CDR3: CASSSPLRTEAFF. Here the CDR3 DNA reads TGTGCCAGCAGCTCTCCCCTACGCACTGAAGCTTTCTTT.

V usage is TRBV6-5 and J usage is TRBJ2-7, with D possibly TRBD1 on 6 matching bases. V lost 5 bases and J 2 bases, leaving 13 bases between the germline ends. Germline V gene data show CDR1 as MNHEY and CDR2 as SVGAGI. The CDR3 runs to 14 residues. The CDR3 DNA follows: TGTGCCAGCAGTCCAATGGACAGACCCTACGAGCAGTACTTC. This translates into CASSPMDRPYEQYF.

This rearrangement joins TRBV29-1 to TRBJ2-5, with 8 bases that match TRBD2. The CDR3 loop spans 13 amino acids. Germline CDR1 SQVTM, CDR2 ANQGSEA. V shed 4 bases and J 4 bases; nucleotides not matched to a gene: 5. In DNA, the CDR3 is TGCAGCGTTGCCGGGGGGGCCCGAGAGACCCAGTACTTC. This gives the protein CSVAGGARETQYF.

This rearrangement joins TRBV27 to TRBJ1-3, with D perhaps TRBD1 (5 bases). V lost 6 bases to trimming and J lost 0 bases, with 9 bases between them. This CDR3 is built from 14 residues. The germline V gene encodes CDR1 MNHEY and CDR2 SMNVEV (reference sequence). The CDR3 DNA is TGTGCCAGCAGCGACAGTAACTCTGGAAACACCATATATTTT. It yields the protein CASSDSNSGNTIYF.

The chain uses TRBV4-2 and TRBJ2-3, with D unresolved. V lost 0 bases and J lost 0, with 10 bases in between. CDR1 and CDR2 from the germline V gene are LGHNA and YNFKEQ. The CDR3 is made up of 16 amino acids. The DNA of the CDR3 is TGTGCCAGCAGCCAAGAAGCCGGTCTAAGCACAGATACGCAGTATTTT. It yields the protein CASSQEAGLSTDTQYF.

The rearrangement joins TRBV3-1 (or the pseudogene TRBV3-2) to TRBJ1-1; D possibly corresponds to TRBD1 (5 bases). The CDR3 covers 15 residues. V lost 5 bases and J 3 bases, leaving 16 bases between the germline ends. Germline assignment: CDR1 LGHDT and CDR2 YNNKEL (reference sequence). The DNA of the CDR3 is TGTGCCAGCAGCAAAAGGGGCAGCGGGGACACTGAAGCTTTCTTT. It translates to CASSKRGSGDTEAFF.

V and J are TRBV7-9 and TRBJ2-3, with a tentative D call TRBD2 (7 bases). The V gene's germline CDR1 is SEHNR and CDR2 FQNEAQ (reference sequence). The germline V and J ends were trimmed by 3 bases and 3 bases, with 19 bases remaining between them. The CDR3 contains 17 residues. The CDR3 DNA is TGTGCCAGCAGCTTTGGTTTAGGGGGGGCCGGAACAGATACGCAGTATTTT. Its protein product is CASSFGLGGAGTDTQYF.

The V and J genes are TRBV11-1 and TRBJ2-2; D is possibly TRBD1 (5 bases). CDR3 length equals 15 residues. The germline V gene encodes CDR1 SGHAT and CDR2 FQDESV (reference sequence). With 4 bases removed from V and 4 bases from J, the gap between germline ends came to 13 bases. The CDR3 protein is CASSWGRVVTGELFF. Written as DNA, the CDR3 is TGTGCCAGCAGCTGGGGCAGGGTAGTCACCGGGGAGCTGTTTTTT.

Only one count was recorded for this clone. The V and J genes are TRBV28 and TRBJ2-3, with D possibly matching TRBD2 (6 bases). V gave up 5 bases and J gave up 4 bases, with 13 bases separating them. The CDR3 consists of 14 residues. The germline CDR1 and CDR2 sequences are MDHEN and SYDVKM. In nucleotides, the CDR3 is TGTGCCAGCAGTCAAGGAGGGTTATCAGATACGCAGTATTTT. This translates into CASSQGGLSDTQYF.

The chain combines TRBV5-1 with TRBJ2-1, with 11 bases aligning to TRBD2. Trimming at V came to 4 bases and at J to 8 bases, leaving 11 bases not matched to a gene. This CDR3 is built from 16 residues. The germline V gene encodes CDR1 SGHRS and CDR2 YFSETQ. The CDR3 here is CASSPMASGGFDEQFF. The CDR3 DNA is TGCGCCAGCAGCCCCATGGCTAGCGGGGGGTTCGATGAGCAGTTCTTC.